The entry that follows covers one T cell receptor beta chain sequence. These data come from a study of CD8+ T cells in alopecia areata. For several patients taking part in the biomarker study, CD4+ cells were further sorted into CD25+CD127- cells. cDNA serving as the sequencing template came from extracted, reverse transcribed RNA. Profiled with immunoSEQ multiplex PCR; TCRdb holds only in-frame clones, not every one. The sample carries about 20,000 clones, 60% to 70% recorded once. V was clipped by 7 bases and J by 1 base, with 13 bases between them. The CDR3 extends over 14 amino acids. Germline CDR1 reads MNHEY; CDR2 reads SMNVEV (reference sequence).

This clonotype was obtained from a human donor with alopecia areata. Sample: CD4+ Tregs sorted from blood. The chain uses TRBV27 and TRBJ1-2, with D unresolved. The CDR3 region has the DNA TGTGCCAGCACAGACTCGCCACTTAACTATGGCTACACCTTC. Protein sequence: CASTDSPLNYGYTF.